The sequence of this TCR beta chain was determined in a study of blood T cell repertoires in COVID-19. This CDR3 has 15 residues. V gave up 5 bases and J gave up 2 bases, with 15 bases separating them. Germline CDR1 SGHTA, CDR2 FQGTGA. Some clones are missing from TCRdb's copy, which holds only in-frame ones; the method was immunoSEQ multiplex PCR. The sample has around 250,000 clones, 90% seen once. The receptor's source is a woman aged 55-70 years with COVID-19, enrolled during active disease. The specimen sequenced was peripheral blood. The chain combines TRBV7-3 with TRBJ2-5; D may be TRBD1 (6 bases). The CDR3 here is CASSPSGTPQETQYF. CDR3 DNA: TGTGCCAGCAGCCCGTCCGGGACACCTCAAGAGACCCAGTACTTC.